Each of the 9 T cell receptor beta chains below was sequenced from the same sample in a study of T cells in Graves' hyperthyroidism and ophthalmopathy. Amplified regions were TCR beta CDR3 sequences from RNA transcripts. Researchers ran a first-round RT-PCR on the TCR CDR3 using the HTBI primer set. TCRdb reprocessed the multiplex PCR reads with MiXCR, giving one entry per CDR3 protein. The table has 500,000 to 650,000 distinct CDR3 sequences, 20% seen once; the top ten hold approximately 48%. Specimen: blood. The receptors shown here come from a man in his forties with Graves' ophthalmopathy.

The chain joins TRBV20-1 to TRBJ2-3; D uncertain. The V end lost 5 bases, the J end lost 0 bases, and 15 bases lay between the germline ends. Germline CDR1 and CDR2: DFQATT and SNEGSKA (reference sequence). The CDR3 contains 15 residues. CDR3 coding DNA: TGCAGTGCTCGAATGCGGACCCCGAGCACAGATACGCAGTATTTT. It is translated as CSARMRTPSTDTQYF.

This clonotype turned up a few times. J is TRBJ2-2 and V is TRBV7-2; D is possibly TRBD1 (5 bases). Germline loops: CDR1 SGHTA, CDR2 FQGNSA. The V end lost 1 base, the J end lost 6 bases, and 18 bases lay between the germline ends. The CDR3 runs to 17 residues. As DNA, the CDR3 is TGTGCCAGCAGCTTAGTACCAGGGCCCCGACAGTCCGGGGAGCTGTTTTTT. This sequence encodes CASSLVPGPRQSGELFF.

This clonotype was counted ten times or more. The V call is TRBV2, the J call TRBJ2-1; 9 bases are shared with TRBD1. J lost 5 bases, V lost 5 bases, and 7 bases had no gene match. This CDR3 has 15 amino acids. Germline V gene data show CDR1 as SNHLY and CDR2 as FYNNEI. The CDR3 DNA is TGTGCCAGCAGTTTTGACAGGGGGGCTAACAATGAGCAGTTCTTC. Its protein is CASSFDRGANNEQFF.

This clonotype was detected many times. The rearrangement uses TRBV11-2 and TRBJ2-3; no clear D. This CDR3 is built from 12 residues. Germline V gives CDR1 SGHAT, CDR2 FQNNGV. The ends were cut back, 10 bases at V and 3 bases at J, with 11 bases in the middle. The CDR3 reads CATTTKTDTQYF. CDR3 in DNA: TGTGCCACTACAACTAAGACAGATACGCAGTATTTT.

The chain employs TRBV10-3 and TRBJ1-4, with a weak D call TRBD1 (5 bases). Germline V gives CDR1 ENHRY, CDR2 SYGVKD. With 5 bases removed from V and 7 bases from J, the gap between germline ends came to 14 bases. The length of the CDR3 is 14 residues. The CDR3 DNA reads TGTGCCATCAGTTCATCAGGGCTCGGTGAAAAACTGTTTTTT. Its protein is CAISSSGLGEKLFF.

This clonotype has a handful of counts. The gene calls are TRBV12-3 or TRBV12-4 and TRBJ1-5; a weak D match, TRBD1 (6 bases). V gave up 7 bases and J gave up 1 base, with 11 bases separating them. The length of the CDR3 is 14 residues. The DNA for the CDR3 is TGTGCCAGCACCGATACAGGGAGCAATCAGCCCCAGCATTTT. This sequence encodes CASTDTGSNQPQHF.

Ten or more counts support this clonotype. The gene calls are TRBV6-5 and TRBJ1-1; D gene ambiguous. The V gene lost 0 bases and the J gene lost 7 bases, with 6 bases spanning the gap. CDR3 length equals 12 residues. Per germline, CDR1 MNHEY and CDR2 SVGAGI. The CDR3 reads CASSYSIDEAFF. CDR3 DNA: TGTGCCAGCAGTTACTCGATAGATGAAGCTTTCTTT.

The chain uses TRBV30 and TRBJ2-1; maybe TRBD2 (6 bases). V was cut by 2 bases and J by 10 bases, with 15 bases left in between. The CDR3 extends over 13 amino acids. Germline CDR1 GTSNPN, CDR2 SVGIG (reference sequence). For the CDR3, the DNA is TGTGCCTGGAGTAAGGAGGGCAAGGGGGAGCAGTTCTTC. Amino acids: CAWSKEGKGEQFF. Supplemented by reference TRBV30 and TRBJ2-1, the full variable domain reads SQTIHQWPATLVQPVGSPLSLECTVEGTSNPNLYWYRQAAGRGLQLLFYSVGIGQISSEVPQNLSASRPQDRQFILSSKKLLLSDSGFYLCAWSKEGKGEQFFGPGTRLTVL.

This rearrangement joins TRBV9 to TRBJ1-2, with 10 bases aligning to TRBD1. The length of the CDR3 is 14 residues. Germline CDR1 is SGDLS and CDR2 is YYNGEE. The J segment lost 6 bases and the V segment lost 3 bases, leaving 5 bases of the junction unmatched. The CDR3 DNA follows: TGTGCCAGCAGCGAGACAGGGGGCTTCGATGGCTACACCTTC. As protein: CASSETGGFDGYTF.